The entry below gives a single T cell receptor beta chain sequence along with its context. The clone's antigen remains unknown. There are no base qualities to consult, and no much larger clone falls within one base. Trimming at the junction amounts to 1 base on V and 5 bases on J, and the germline ends lie 14 bases apart. Spanning cysteine to phenylalanine, the CDR3 consists of 15 amino acids. Of the read, only the CDR3 DNA is kept; its 45 bases are in frame from base 1. Via the germline V gene, CDR1 is LGHNA and CDR2 YNFKEQ. Participants in the prospective study were aged roughly 18 to 100 years, lived in over 20 United States geographic areas, and enrolled through a virtual design. In the prospective study, cohorts were assigned on the basis of participant-reported clinical history obtained from a screening survey and a study questionnaire. ImmuneRACE Cohort 3 recovered participants were defined by two consecutive negative NP/OP PCR tests, healthcare professional clearance, or symptom resolution. In the prospective study, whole blood, serum and a nasopharyngeal or oropharyngeal swab were collected from each participant by mobile phlebotomists. Participants in the prospective study had the option to provide additional blood draws and questionnaires over a roughly 2-month period. Before DNA extraction, prospective study blood samples were shipped either frozen or at room temperature.

This sample was included in a study of blood T cell repertoires in COVID-19 (dated by TCRdb to the early 2020s). Looking at the study overall: Collaborator samples came from the United States, Italy and Spain and covered acute and convalescent phases of COVID-19. The prospective study material was composed of cDNA or gDNA derived from T cells, B-cell-depleted T cells, or PBMCs. The dataset comprised deeply sampled blood TCRbeta repertoires from subjects exposed to, actively infected with, or recovered from COVID-19. A freely available public database, intended as a resource for researchers studying the immune response to SARS-CoV-2, is where the repertoires were released. Samples were obtained from the ongoing ImmuneRACE study (first 160 participants) and from some 1,300 subjects provided by 6 global collaborators. The sample metadata nearly always contained a de-identified subject ID, COVID-19 status, age in years and sex. Where HLA class I and class II types were available, the types were taken from metadata supplied by the sample provider, not from assay-based typing. The paper's findings and limits, for the study overall: How much clinical and demographic metadata was included differed by source and by participant, and the metadata was provided uncurated.

The immunoSEQ Assay, a bias-controlled multiplex PCR, was used to amplify TCRbeta CDR3 regions from genomic DNA. The source study handled its data this way. Nucleated cell counts per sample were estimated from amplification of reference gene primers within the assay. Sequence reads were collapsed and filtered to measure the absolute abundance of every unique TCRbeta CDR3 rearrangement. For each sample, productive Simpson clonality was calculated as the square root of Simpson's diversity index across productive rearrangements. Not all clones reach the TCRdb copy of this immuneACCESS table, which keeps in-frame sequences only. Checked studies attribute under half of the gap to unresolved V genes and leave the rest unexplained. V, J and clone size are taken as reported in that table, and D and trimming were inferred from the DNA itself. Counted in this sample were approximately 220,000 clones; about 88% of them appeared once. The top ten clonotypes cover under 3% of the sample.

The sample consisted of PBMCs or T cells enriched from blood (not recorded which). This receptor was obtained from a woman under 40 who had recovered from COVID-19. The chain links TRBV4-2 with TRBJ2-5, with TRBD1 as a weak D call on 6 bases. The DNA sequence is TGTGCCAGCAGCCAAGGGGGGCGGGTGAGGGAGACCCAGTACTTC. This encodes CASSQGGRVRETQYF.